This is a list of T cell receptor beta chains from one sample in a study of blood T cell repertoires in COVID-19. TCRdb's copy holds only in-frame clones and misses some; the assay was immunoSEQ multiplex PCR. Seen here are over 60,000 clones, more than 80% observed once, and the top ten hold 30% to 40%. Material for sequencing was peripheral blood. These receptors were obtained from a woman older than 75 with active or convalescent COVID-19. Both conserved end residues are part of each CDR3. D genes are given only for firm matches. Size values are once, few and many counts, or a class for expanded clones, and some rows have none.

DNA	CDR3	size	D	V	J
TGTGCCAGCAGCTTGGCAGGGGGGAACTATAATTCACCCCTCCACTTT	CASSLAGGNYNSPLHF	NA	TRBD1	TRBV5-6	TRBJ1-6
TGTGCCAGCAGCTTGGCGGGGTCAGAGACCCAGTACTTC	CASSLAGSETQYF	NA	NA	TRBV5-8	TRBJ2-5
TGTGCCAGCACTTCAGCCTTAGATACGCAGTATTTT	CASTSALDTQYF	NA	NA	TRBV12-3/TRBV12-4	TRBJ2-3
TGTGCCAGCAGTTCGTTGGGCCGAATGCATGAGCAGTTCTTC	CASSSLGRMHEQFF	NA	NA	TRBV28	TRBJ2-1
TGTGCCAGCAGGTCGCAGGGAACCTCCTATAATTCACCCCTCCACTTT	CASRSQGTSYNSPLHF	NA	NA	TRBV2	TRBJ1-6
TGTGCCAGCAGCATCACAGGGGCCCACTCTGGAAACACCATATATTTT	CASSITGAHSGNTIYF	few	TRBD1	TRBV5-5	TRBJ1-3
NA	CASSSSDSRVQPQHF	NA	NA	TRBV2	TRBJ1-5
TGTGCCAGCAGCCAGATAACAGCCTACGAGCAGTACTTC	CASSQITAYEQYF	NA	NA	TRBV14	TRBJ2-7
TGTGCCGGAAGTCGGGGGGCCGTCTCCTCGCAGTATTTT	CAGSRGAVSSQYF	NA	NA	TRBV7-2	TRBJ2-3
TGTGCCACCAGTGAGCCCAGGGTAGGTTTGGGCACAGATACGCAGTATTTT	CATSEPRVGLGTDTQYF	NA	NA	TRBV24-1	TRBJ2-3
TGTGCCAGCAGCTTAGAGCCTCCGGGACTAGCGGGGGGTCACCGTTGGGATACGCAGTATTTT	CASSLEPPGLAGGHRWDTQYF	NA	TRBD2	TRBV7-3	TRBJ2-3
TGTGCCAGCAGTCGGGGACAGGAAGAGACCCAGTACTTC	CASSRGQEETQYF	NA	TRBD1	TRBV6-2/TRBV6-3	TRBJ2-5
TGTGCCAGCAGCTTAGTTGTTGGGACTTTTAGCCTAGTAGAGGGCTACACCTTC	CASSLVVGTFSLVEGYTF	NA	NA	TRBV7-2	TRBJ1-2
TGTGCCAGCAGTTACTCGGGACAGCTCCAAGAGACCCAGTACTTC	CASSYSGQLQETQYF	NA	TRBD1	TRBV6-6	TRBJ2-5
TGTGCCTGGGGAAATAGTGGCTACACCTTC	CAWGNSGYTF	NA	NA	TRBV30	TRBJ1-2
TGTGCCAGCAGTGAAACAATGGTAGGAGCTAACTATGGCTACACCTTC	CASSETMVGANYGYTF	NA	NA	TRBV6-1	TRBJ1-2
TGTGCCAGCAGCTTAGTACAGGGATTTGGGCAGCCCCAGCATTTT	CASSLVQGFGQPQHF	NA	NA	TRBV7-8	TRBJ1-5
TGTGCCATCAGTTCCGGCAATGAGCAGTTCTTC	CAISSGNEQFF	NA	NA	TRBV10-3	TRBJ2-1
TGTGCCAGTACCCTCGGTAGGGGCCCCTCCGGCTACACCTTC	CASTLGRGPSGYTF	NA	NA	TRBV19	TRBJ1-2
TGCGCCAGCAGCTTGGATGTTTTAGCCGGGGAGCTGTTTTTT	CASSLDVLAGELFF	few	NA	TRBV5-1	TRBJ2-2
TGCAGCGTTGCAGGATATTCGGCCTACGAGCAGTACTTC	CSVAGYSAYEQYF	once	NA	TRBV29-1	TRBJ2-7
TGTGCCAGCACCCAGCGGGAACAGCTCTACGAGCAGTACTTC	CASTQREQLYEQYF	NA	TRBD2	TRBV9	TRBJ2-7
TGTGCAAGCAGGGCCCGACTAGCGTTAGGAGAGACCCAGTACTTC	CASRARLALGETQYF	NA	TRBD2	TRBV27	TRBJ2-5
TGTGCCAGTAGTATAGGCAGGGTAACCAATCAGCCCCAGCATTTT	CASSIGRVTNQPQHF	NA	NA	TRBV19	TRBJ1-5
TGTGCCAGCAGTTATACAGCAGACTATGGCTACACCTTC	CASSYTADYGYTF	NA	NA	TRBV6-5	TRBJ1-2
TGTGCCACCTCATCCCCAGGGCGCAGATATGGCTACACCTTC	CATSSPGRRYGYTF	NA	NA	TRBV28	TRBJ1-2
TGCGCCAGCAGGGACAGGGGGCGAGTGAACACTGAAGCTTTCTTT	CASRDRGRVNTEAFF	NA	TRBD1	TRBV10-2	TRBJ1-1
TGCGCCAGCAGTGAGACTAGCGGGGAACGCACAGATACGCAGTATTTT	CASSETSGERTDTQYF	few	TRBD2	TRBV10-1	TRBJ2-3